The present entry profiles one TCR beta chain with its context. No cognate antigen has been identified for it. No base quality values were provided; no much bigger clone lies one nucleotide off. These data are taken from a study of OX40 agonist ivuxolimab in advanced cancers. Concerning the study at large: The costimulatory receptor OX40 (CD134) was targeted by ivuxolimab, a fully human IgG2 agonistic monoclonal antibody. Intravenous ivuxolimab was administered to patients every 2 weeks at six dose levels: 0.01, 0.1, 0.3, 1.5, 3 and 10 mg/kg. Of the approximately 50 dose-escalation patients, hepatocellular carcinoma was present in 19, melanoma in some 15, renal cell carcinoma in 9 and head and neck cancer in 9. In the dose-escalation cohort, 82.7% of patients were male, and the mean age was approximately 60 years, with a range of 23 to 79. Prior anti-PD-1, anti-PD-L1 or anti-CTLA-4 therapy was permitted, and checkpoint inhibitors had been received by less than 45% of dose-escalation patients. Three dose-escalation patients achieved partial responses, one with hepatocellular carcinoma and two with cutaneous melanoma. Peripheral TCRbeta sequencing aimed to test whether ivuxolimab altered TCR sequence diversity and caused clonal T-cell expansion. The monotherapy dose-escalation portion (N ≈ 52 patients) of the phase I ivuxolimab trial is reported in the paper. Overall study results and their limits: After ivuxolimab, CD8+ T cells had more expanded clones than CD4+ T cells on average. Clonal expansion of both CD4+ and CD8+ blood T cells was observed from baseline to week 6 at doses 0.1 to 3.0 mg/kg. In the 0.1-3.0 mg/kg groups, partial responders were among the patients with the lowest normalized peripheral clonal expansion, particularly in CD8+ T cells. Low levels of normalized T-cell clonal expansion were also shown by some nonresponding patients. Which antigens the clonally expanded peripheral T cells were specific for was not determined.

The CDR3, cysteine through phenylalanine, is 14 amino acids long. This entry keeps only the CDR3 DNA: 42 bases, framed from base 1. At the junction V is shortened by 6 bases and J by 1 base; bases outside the gene matches: 5. CDR1 is given as LNHDA and CDR2 as SQIVND, both from the germline V gene (reference sequence). The trial excluded patients who had a history of autoimmune disease or who were on systemic immunosuppression. Peripheral blood for TCR sequencing was collected from all dose cohorts at baseline, on cycle 4 day 1, and on cycle 7 day 1. Samples came from an open-label, multicenter, first-in-human phase I dose-escalation trial of ivuxolimab. Adults with locally advanced or metastatic head and neck squamous cell, hepatocellular, melanoma or renal cell carcinoma were enrolled in the trial. Before TCR sequencing, CD4+ T cells and CD8+ T cells were sorted from peripheral blood as separate populations.

For sequencing of the TCRbeta CDR3 region, genomic DNA was extracted from the sorted cells. TCRbeta CDR3 regions were sequenced using the immunoSEQ Assay. TCRdb's version of the immuneACCESS table is confined to in-frame rearrangements and falls short of the full clone set. An unresolved V gene accounts for under half of the shortfall where checked; the remainder is of unknown origin. This sample comprises under 95,000 clones, around 88% of them detected only once. About 6.9% of the sample rests with the top ten. The chain was built from TRBV19 and TRBJ1-2; 7 bases in the middle match TRBD1. The material sequenced was CD4+ or CD8+ T cells sorted from blood, taken in a trial of the OX40 agonist ivuxolimab. This sequence originates from an adult with an advanced solid tumor such as melanoma, head and neck, liver or kidney cancer. The DNA reads TGTGCCAGTAGCCCGGACAGGAGTAACTATGGCTACACCTTC. It is translated as CASSPDRSNYGYTF.